This TCR beta chain comes out of a study of T cells in Graves' hyperthyroidism and ophthalmopathy (dated by TCRdb to about 2019). Study-wide context: Peripheral blood samples were taken at the time of initial diagnosis, prior to any treatment. The 85 to 100 discovery patients were randomly split 7:3 into training and test sets. TCR V-J signatures able to tell the groups apart were searched for in a discovery cohort of more than 90 patients, of whom over 40 had Graves' ophthalmopathy and roughly 57 had stable Graves' hyperthyroidism. The study also compared thyroid tissue and blood T-cell repertoires from roughly 6 Graves' hyperthyroidism patients. After blood sampling, hyperthyroidism patients were treated with methimazole at a starting dose of 30 mg daily, and ophthalmopathy patients were treated with high-dose intravenous methylprednisolone. Whether ophthalmopathy could be predicted prospectively was tested in an independent validation cohort made up of roughly 20 hyperthyroidism patients plus 17 patients who later progressed to ophthalmopathy. The paper reports TCR Vbeta CDR3 sequencing of some 140 peripheral blood samples: 40 to 45 ophthalmopathy, roughly 80 hyperthyroidism and approximately 17 progressor patients. Study-level results and caveats: No statistical method was used to set the sample size in advance, and investigators knew the group allocation. In validation, the model predicted progression to ophthalmopathy with roughly 66% sensitivity and less than 75% specificity, a median of about 6.7 months before onset. A 13 V-J signature model separated ophthalmopathy from stable hyperthyroidism, with 87.88% sensitivity and just under 84% specificity in cross-validation and 80%/75% in testing. Most expanded thyroid clonotypes (frequency above 0.001) were also detected in blood, a finding suggesting that blood repertoires may reflect thyroid immune responses.

This clonotype came up many times. Its antigen specificity is not known. Nothing much larger sits one base from this clone, and base qualities are not available. The hyperthyroidism patients were between 18 and 65 years old and newly diagnosed, with a disease duration of less than 2 months. Patients with uncontrolled infections, other autoimmune diseases, pregnancy or lactation were excluded. Diagnoses relied on clinical symptoms, serum thyroxine and TRAb, thyroid ultrasound and orbital computed tomography. Blood from progressor patients was drawn when they were first diagnosed with hyperthyroidism, before any ophthalmopathy symptoms appeared. PBMCs were separated from approximately 9.9 ml of fresh peripheral blood using Ficoll-Paque density gradient centrifugation. Progressor patients were defined as those initially diagnosed with Graves' hyperthyroidism in whom ophthalmopathy developed during follow-up. Total RNA was extracted with Trizol reagent, and quality was checked on an Agilent 2100 Bioanalyzer.

The TCR beta CDR3 regions were amplified from the RNA transcripts. A first-round RT-PCR of the TCR CDR3 used the HTBI primer set with the Qiagen OneStep RT-PCR kit. The libraries were constructed in a second round of multiplex PCR and then size-selected and purified. The libraries were sequenced on an Illumina HiSeq2000 using paired-end 100 bp reads. The original methods were these. SOAPnuke was used to process the raw data, removing reads that contained adapters or uncalled bases, had a mean Phred below 15, or lacked an exact match to the constant primer or identifier. High-quality paired reads were merged with COPE v1.2.5, and unique nucleotide sequences were defined as clonotypes. Clonotypes were aligned to IMGT TRBV, TRBD and TRBJ reference segments using MiTCR v1.1. Analysis was restricted to V-J combinations with a frequency above 0.0001, which covered about 99% of repertoires. A TCS score was defined as the ratio between F50 (clonal expansion) and ExV (chaos), using BLOSUM62-based TCRdist between CDR3 peptides within each V-J. Welch's t-statistics and random forest reduced around 550 V-J features to 13, which were used in a naive Bayes classifier (R e1071). TCRdb handled the public reads itself, with Q25 trimming in fastp and clone calling in MiXCR, and kept productive beta chains. Merged by CDR3 protein, the rows form single entries marked with the most common genes and DNA. TCRdb, not the original authors, processed these V and J calls. In this sample the table shows nearly 600,000 distinct CDR3 sequences, approximately 13% of which occur a single time. The ten largest clones represent roughly 5.5% of the sample.

CDR1 and CDR2, per the germline V gene, are SGHRS and YFSETQ. V is cut by 4 bases and J by 0 bases, and the space between the germline ends is 14 bases. From the cysteine through the phenylalanine, the CDR3 covers 16 amino acids. The sequence is cut down to CDR3 DNA, 48 bases in frame from base 1. The material sequenced was blood. The clonotype comes from a woman in her 30s with Graves' hyperthyroidism that later progressed to Graves' ophthalmopathy. The chain employs TRBV5-1 and TRBJ2-1; the D gene is unclear. The DNA sequence is given as TGCGCCAGCAGCCCCGGCCCGACGGGCTCCTACAATGAGCAGTTCTTC. This encodes CASSPGPTGSYNEQFF.